This T cell receptor (beta chain) was captured in a study of T cell changes during pregnancy in multiple sclerosis (dated by TCRdb to between 2018 and 2021). In terms of the full investigation: The study looked at changes in the T cell repertoire across pregnancy in women with multiple sclerosis.

Library construction relied on the immunoSEQ multiplex PCR assay. The immuneACCESS repertoire file appears here via TCRdb, limited to in-frame rearrangements. These files lack a portion of the clones; in checked studies, under half of the deficit traces to unresolved V genes, and the cause of the others is not known. Within this sample are fewer than 130,000 clones, with just over 90% of them counted one time only. The top ten constitute about 3.2% of the sample. Of note for this clone: The antigen it binds to is not known. No base qualities exist here, and no much larger clone lies one base off it.

This specimen was peripheral blood, taken after pregnancy. This receptor was taken from a female donor with multiple sclerosis, enrolled in a pregnancy study.

In nucleotides, the sequence is TGTGCCAGCAGATTGACCGGGACAGGAGGTGAAAAACTGTTTTTT. Translated, this is CASRLTGTGGEKLFF. The sequence is built from TRBV7-2 and TRBJ1-4, and 8 junctional nucleotides match TRBD1. From the germline V gene, CDR1 is SGHTA and CDR2 is FQGNSA. The CDR3 measures 15 amino acids from cysteine to phenylalanine. CDR3 DNA is the only sequence kept; it has 45 bases, read in frame from the first base. Unmatched junction bases come to 10, with V trimmed by 6 bases and J by 7 bases.